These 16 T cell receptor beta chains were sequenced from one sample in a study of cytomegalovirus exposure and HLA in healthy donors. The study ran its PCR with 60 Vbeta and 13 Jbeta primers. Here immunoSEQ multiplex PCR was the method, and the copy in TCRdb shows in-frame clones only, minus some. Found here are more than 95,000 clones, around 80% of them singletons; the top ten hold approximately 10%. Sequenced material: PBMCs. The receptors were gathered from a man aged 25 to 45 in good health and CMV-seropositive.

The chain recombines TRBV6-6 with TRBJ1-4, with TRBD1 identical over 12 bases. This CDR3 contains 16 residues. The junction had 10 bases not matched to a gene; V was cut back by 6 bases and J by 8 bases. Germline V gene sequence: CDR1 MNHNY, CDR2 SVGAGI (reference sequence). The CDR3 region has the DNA TGTGCCAGCAGCTGGGACAGGGGGCCAGATCGGGAAAAACTGTTTTTT. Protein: CASSWDRGPDREKLFF.

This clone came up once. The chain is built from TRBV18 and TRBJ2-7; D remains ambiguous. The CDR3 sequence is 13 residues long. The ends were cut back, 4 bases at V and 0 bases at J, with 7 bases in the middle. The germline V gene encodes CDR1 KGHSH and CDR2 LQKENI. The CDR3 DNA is TGTGCCAGCTCACGACCGAGCTCCTACGAGCAGTACTTC. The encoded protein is CASSRPSSYEQYF. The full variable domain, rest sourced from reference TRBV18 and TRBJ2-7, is NAGVMQNPRHLVRRRGQEARLRCSPMKGHSHVYWYRQLPEEGLKFMVYLQKENIIDESGMPKERFSAEFPKEGPSILRIQQVVRGDSAAYFCASSRPSSYEQYFGPGTRLTVT.

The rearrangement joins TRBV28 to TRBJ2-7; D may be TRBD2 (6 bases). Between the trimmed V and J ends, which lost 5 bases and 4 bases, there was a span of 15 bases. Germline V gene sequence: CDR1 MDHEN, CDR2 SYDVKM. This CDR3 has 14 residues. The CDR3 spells CASSVSAGGYEQYF. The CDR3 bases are TGTGCCAGCAGTGTTTCGGCCGGGGGTTACGAGCAGTACTTC.

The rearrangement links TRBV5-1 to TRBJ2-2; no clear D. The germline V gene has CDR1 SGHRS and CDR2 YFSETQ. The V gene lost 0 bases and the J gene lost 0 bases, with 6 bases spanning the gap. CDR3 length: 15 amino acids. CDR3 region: CASSLGSANTGELFF. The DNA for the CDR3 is TGCGCCAGCAGCTTGGGTAGTGCGAACACCGGGGAGCTGTTTTTT.

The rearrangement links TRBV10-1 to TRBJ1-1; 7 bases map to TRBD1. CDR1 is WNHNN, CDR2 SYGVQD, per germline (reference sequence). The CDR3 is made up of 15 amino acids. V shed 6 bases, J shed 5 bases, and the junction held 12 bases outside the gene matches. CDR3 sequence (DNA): TGCGCCAGCAGAGAACAGGGGATGGCAATTACTGAAGCTTTCTTT. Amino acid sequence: CASREQGMAITEAFF.

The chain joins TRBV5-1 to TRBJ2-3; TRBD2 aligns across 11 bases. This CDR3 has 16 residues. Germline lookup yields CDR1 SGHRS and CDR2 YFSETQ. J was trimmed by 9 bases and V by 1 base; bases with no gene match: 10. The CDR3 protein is CASSLSGSGRAETQYF. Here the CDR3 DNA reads TGCGCCAGCAGCTTGTCGGGTAGCGGGAGGGCGGAGACGCAGTATTTT.

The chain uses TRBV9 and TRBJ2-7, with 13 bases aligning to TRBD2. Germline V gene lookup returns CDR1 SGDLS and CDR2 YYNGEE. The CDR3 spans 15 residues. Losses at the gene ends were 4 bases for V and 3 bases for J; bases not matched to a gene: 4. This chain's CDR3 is CASSPRTSGGYEQYF. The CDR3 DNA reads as TGTGCCAGCAGCCCCCGGACTAGCGGGGGCTACGAGCAGTACTTC.

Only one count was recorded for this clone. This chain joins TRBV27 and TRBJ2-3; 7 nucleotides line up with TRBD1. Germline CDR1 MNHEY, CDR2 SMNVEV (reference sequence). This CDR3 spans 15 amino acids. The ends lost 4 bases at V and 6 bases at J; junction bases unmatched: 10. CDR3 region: CASSSTGDWSDTQYF. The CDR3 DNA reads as TGTGCCAGCAGTTCAACAGGGGATTGGTCGGATACGCAGTATTTT.

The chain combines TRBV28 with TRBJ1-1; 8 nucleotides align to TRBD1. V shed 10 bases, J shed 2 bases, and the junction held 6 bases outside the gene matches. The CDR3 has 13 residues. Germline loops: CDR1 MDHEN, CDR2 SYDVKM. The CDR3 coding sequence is TGTGCCACCGAAGGACAGGGAAACACTGAAGCTTTCTTT. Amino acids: CATEGQGNTEAFF. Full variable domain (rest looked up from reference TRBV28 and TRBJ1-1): DVKVTQSSRYLVKRTGEKVFLECVQDMDHENMFWYRQDPGLGLRLIYFSYDVKMKEKGDIPEGYSVSREKKERFSLILESASTNQTSMYLCATEGQGNTEAFFGQGTRLTVV.

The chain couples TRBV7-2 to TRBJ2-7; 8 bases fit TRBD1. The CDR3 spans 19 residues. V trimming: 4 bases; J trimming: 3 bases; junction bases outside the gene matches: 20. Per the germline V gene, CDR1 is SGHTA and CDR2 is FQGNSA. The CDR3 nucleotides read TGTGCCAGCAGCTCCCGGGTCTTTTTACGGGGGACAGGACACTACGAGCAGTACTTC. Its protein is CASSSRVFLRGTGHYEQYF.

This CDR3 is CASSLHRGVTEAFF. The CDR3, as DNA: TGTGCCAGCAGTTTACACAGGGGGGTCACTGAAGCTTTCTTT. The V call is TRBV27, the J call TRBJ1-1; TRBD1 matches at 8 bases. The germline CDR1 and CDR2 sequences are MNHEY and SMNVEV (reference sequence). Trimming at V came to 2 bases and at J to 4 bases, leaving 3 bases not matched to a gene. This CDR3 comprises 14 residues.

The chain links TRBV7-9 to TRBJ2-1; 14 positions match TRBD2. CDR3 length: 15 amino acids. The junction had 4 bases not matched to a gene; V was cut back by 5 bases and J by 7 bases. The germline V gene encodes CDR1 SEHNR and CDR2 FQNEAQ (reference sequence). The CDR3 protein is CASSGRLAGGNEQFF. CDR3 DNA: TGTGCCAGCAGCGGACGACTAGCGGGGGGGAATGAGCAGTTCTTC.

The CDR3 region has the DNA TGTGCCAGCAGCCGGGGAGGACACCTGGAAGAGACCCAGTACTTC. Protein sequence: CASSRGGHLEETQYF. The gene calls are TRBV7-2 and TRBJ2-5; D is possibly TRBD2 (6 bases). Trimming took 5 bases from V and 3 from J, leaving 16 bases between them. CDR3 size: 15 residues. Germline V gives CDR1 SGHTA, CDR2 FQGNSA.

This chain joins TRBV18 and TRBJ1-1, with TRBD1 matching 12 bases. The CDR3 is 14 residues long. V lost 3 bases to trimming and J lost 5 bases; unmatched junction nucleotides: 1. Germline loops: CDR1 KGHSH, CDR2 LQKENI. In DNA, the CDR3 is TGTGCCAGCTCACCGGGACAGGGGGCGACTGAAGCTTTCTTT. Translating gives CASSPGQGATEAFF.

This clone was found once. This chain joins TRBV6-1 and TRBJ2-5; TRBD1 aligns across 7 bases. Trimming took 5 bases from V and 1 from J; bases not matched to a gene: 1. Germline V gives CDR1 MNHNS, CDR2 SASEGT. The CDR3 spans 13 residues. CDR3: CASSRDSQETQYF. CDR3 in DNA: TGTGCCAGCAGTCGGGACAGCCAAGAGACCCAGTACTTC.

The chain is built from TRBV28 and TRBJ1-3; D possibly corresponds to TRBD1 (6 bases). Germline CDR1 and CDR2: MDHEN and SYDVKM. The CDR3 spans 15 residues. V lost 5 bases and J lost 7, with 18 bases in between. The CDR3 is CASSVRTASGNTIYF. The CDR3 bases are TGTGCCAGCAGTGTACGGACAGCCTCGGGGAACACCATATATTTT.